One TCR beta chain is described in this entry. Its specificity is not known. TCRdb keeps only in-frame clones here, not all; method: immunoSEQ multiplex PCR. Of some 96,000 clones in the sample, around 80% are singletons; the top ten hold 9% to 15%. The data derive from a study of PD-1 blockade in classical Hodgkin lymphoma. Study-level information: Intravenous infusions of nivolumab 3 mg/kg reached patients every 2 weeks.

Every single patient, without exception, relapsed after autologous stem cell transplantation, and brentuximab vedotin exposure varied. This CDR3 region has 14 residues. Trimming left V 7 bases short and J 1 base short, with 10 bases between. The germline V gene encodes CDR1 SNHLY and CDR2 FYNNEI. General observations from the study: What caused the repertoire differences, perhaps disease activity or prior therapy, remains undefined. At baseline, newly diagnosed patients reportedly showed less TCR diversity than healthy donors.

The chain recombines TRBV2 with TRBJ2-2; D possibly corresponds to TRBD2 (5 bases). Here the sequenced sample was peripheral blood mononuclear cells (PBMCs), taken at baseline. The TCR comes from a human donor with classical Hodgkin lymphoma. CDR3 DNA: TGTGCCAGCATAGTCGGAGGGAACACCGGGGAGCTGTTTTTT. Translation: CASIVGGNTGELFF.